This is a list of T cell receptor beta chains from one sample in a study of tumor-infiltrating lymphocytes in primary liver carcinoma. MiXCR, run by TCRdb on the multiplex PCR reads, gives a single entry per CDR3 protein. This sample has around 120,000 distinct CDR3 sequences; around 60% occur once, and the top ten carry about a tenth. Sequencing was carried out using liver tumor tissue from sampling region 1. These receptors all come from a woman aged 60-75 years with primary liver carcinoma and hepatitis B virus infection. Both conserved end residues are trimmed from each CDR3. Fields, in order: J gene, CDR3 length, V gene, CDR3 protein.

TRBJ2-2	14	TRBV12-3/TRBV12-4	ANSPQAGWNTGGLF
TRBJ1-1	9	TRBV11-2	VSRDRGEAF
TRBJ2-7	13	TRBV11-2	ASTREVGGSYEQY
TRBJ2-5	12	TRBV11-2	ASRAQEAQETQY
TRBJ2-1	13	TRBV5-6	ASNLIGSPVNEQF
TRBJ2-7	12	TRBV18	ASSRPDRLYEQY
TRBJ2-7	12	TRBV6-6	ASMTGDRVGEQY
TRBJ1-1	13	TRBV28	ASRASLGQGTEAF
TRBJ2-1	13	TRBV11-2	ASSLGLNPYNEQF
TRBJ2-7	11	TRBV30	AWSAQVGAQQD
TRBJ2-7	14	TRBV10-3	AISAPGQGTPYEQY